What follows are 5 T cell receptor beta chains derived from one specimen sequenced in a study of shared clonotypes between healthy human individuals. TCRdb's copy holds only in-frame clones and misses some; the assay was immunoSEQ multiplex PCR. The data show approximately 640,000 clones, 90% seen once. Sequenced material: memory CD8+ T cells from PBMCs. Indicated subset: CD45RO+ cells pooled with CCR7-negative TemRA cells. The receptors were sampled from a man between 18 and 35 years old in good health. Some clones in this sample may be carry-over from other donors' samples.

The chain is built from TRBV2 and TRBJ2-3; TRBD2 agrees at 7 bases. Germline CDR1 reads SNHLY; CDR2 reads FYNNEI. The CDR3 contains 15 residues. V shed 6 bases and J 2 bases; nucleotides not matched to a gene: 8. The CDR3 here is CASRWTSGPTDTQYF. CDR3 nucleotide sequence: TGTGCCAGCAGGTGGACTAGTGGTCCCACAGATACGCAGTATTTT.

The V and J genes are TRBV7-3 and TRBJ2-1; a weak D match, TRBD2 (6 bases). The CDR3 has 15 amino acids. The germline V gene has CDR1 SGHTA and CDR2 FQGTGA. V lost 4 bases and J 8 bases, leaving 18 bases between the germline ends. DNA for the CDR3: TGTGCCAGCAGCTGGGGTAGCGGCGGGCTGGATGAGCAGTTCTTC. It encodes CASSWGSGGLDEQFF.

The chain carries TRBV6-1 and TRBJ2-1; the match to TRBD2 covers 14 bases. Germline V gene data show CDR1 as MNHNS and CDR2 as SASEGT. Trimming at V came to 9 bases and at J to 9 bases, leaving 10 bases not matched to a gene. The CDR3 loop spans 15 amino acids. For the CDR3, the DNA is TGTGCCAGTAAGACTAGCGGGAGGGGTGTGGTTGAGCAGTTCTTC. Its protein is CASKTSGRGVVEQFF.

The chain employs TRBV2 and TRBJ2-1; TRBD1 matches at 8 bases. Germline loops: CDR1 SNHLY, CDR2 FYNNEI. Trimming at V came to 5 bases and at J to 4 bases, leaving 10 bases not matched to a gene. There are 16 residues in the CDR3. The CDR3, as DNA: TGTGCCAGCAGTCAAATTCAGGGGGCAGGATACAATGAGCAGTTCTTC. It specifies CASSQIQGAGYNEQFF.

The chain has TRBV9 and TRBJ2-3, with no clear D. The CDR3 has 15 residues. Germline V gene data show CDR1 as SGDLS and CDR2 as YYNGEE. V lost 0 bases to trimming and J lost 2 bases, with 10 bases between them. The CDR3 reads CASSVVGWHTDTQYF. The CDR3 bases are TGTGCCAGCAGCGTAGTGGGCTGGCACACAGATACGCAGTATTTT.